The rows below give T cell receptor beta chains drawn from one sample of a study of T cell responses to AZD1222 COVID-19 vaccine. The protocol was immunoSEQ multiplex PCR, while the TCRdb copy is restricted to in-frame clones and leaves out a portion. In the table there are around 150,000 clones, just over 90% of which are singletons. This specimen was peripheral blood, taken on day 0 of MenACWY control vaccination. Every receptor here comes from an adult in good health. Each CDR3 is given with its conserved first and last residue.

TRBV7-6,TRBJ1-2,CASSPRTGGNYGYTF
TRBV5-6,TRBJ1-1,CASSSRSYTEAFF
TRBV24-1,TRBJ1-3,CATSDRDPKGGNTIYF
TRBV3-1/TRBV3-2,TRBJ1-3,CASSQGSEYSGNTIYF
TRBV11-3,TRBJ2-3,CASSLDPRGSQYF
TRBV11-2,TRBJ1-4,CASSLGNRGREKLFF
TRBV6-5,TRBJ2-7,CASFLAGVSYEQYF
TRBV19,TRBJ1-6,CASSAQTGNNSPLHF
TRBV27,TRBJ2-6,CASRPTGAGANVLTF
TRBV4-2,TRBJ1-2,CASSQDLRTGVGYTF
TRBV20-1,TRBJ2-2,CSASDRGNTGELFF
TRBV10-1,TRBJ1-1,CASTSGTGGSEAFF
TRBV15,TRBJ1-1,CATSRSWGKDRGSAFF
TRBV19,TRBJ1-5,CASSIIDGYSNQPQHF
TRBV19,TRBJ2-4,CASSEGIKKNIQYF
TRBV19,TRBJ1-2,CASSIGQYPGYTF
TRBV13,TRBJ2-1,CASSPASTRSSYNEQFF
TRBV10-3,TRBJ1-1,CAISGTAKEAEAFF
TRBV7-2,TRBJ2-1,CASSLSGTGGHNEQFF
TRBV2,TRBJ2-1,CASSERLQGAVNEQFF
TRBV5-1,TRBJ1-5,CASSLGQGSNQPQHF
TRBV28,TRBJ2-6,CASRPGGGNAGANVLTF
TRBV24-1,TRBJ1-2,CATSDLALGYTF
TRBV24-1,TRBJ2-3,CATGDRGRAAATQYF
TRBV7-2,TRBJ2-7,CASSLAGSSYEQYF
TRBV19,TRBJ1-5,CASSDSRNQPQHF
TRBV10-3,TRBJ1-2,CAISANAQGQSSGYTF
TRBV5-1,TRBJ1-6,CASSLDRSSYNSPLHF
TRBV5-1,TRBJ1-1,CASSLDGQGVNTEAFF
TRBV29-1,TRBJ2-3,CSVEKLGTDTQYF
TRBV10-1,TRBJ2-2,CASFGRGRIGELFF
TRBV20-1,TRBJ1-5,CSASSGWEDQPQHF
TRBV18,TRBJ1-5,CASSSLGGWDGNQPQHF
TRBV30,TRBJ1-4,CAWSGTAILNEKLFF
TRBV12-5,TRBJ1-1,CASGLDTNTEAFF
TRBV20-1,TRBJ2-7,CSASLSALGEQYF
TRBV3-1/TRBV3-2,TRBJ2-5,CASSQEIAIPGTQYF
TRBV2,TRBJ1-1,CASSLGQTWTEAFF
TRBV7-9,TRBJ1-3,CASSLGGPSGNTIYF
TRBV28,TRBJ2-7,CASRGGRTYYEQYF
TRBV9,TRBJ1-1,CASSAGTGELNTEAFF
TRBV27,TRBJ2-1,CASRPGTSGSNEQFF
TRBV5-1,TRBJ2-7,CASSFAGTGAYEQYF
TRBV11-2,TRBJ2-3,CASSFPTSGGTDTQYF
TRBV7-6,TRBJ1-1,CASGSDRGVTEAFF
TRBV19,TRBJ2-7,CASSIAGTSVVYEQYF
TRBV27,TRBJ1-5,CASRNQPQHF
TRBV19,TRBJ1-5,CASSPGGNQPQHF
TRBV11-1,TRBJ2-7,CASSREMGYEQYF
TRBV2,TRBJ1-2,CASSEGSFNYGYTF
TRBV10-3,TRBJ2-5,CAISGDRGKETQYF
TRBV11-2,TRBJ1-1,CASSFSGSGAGAEAFF
TRBV7-2,TRBJ2-1,CASSLGSGSPGEQFF